This T cell receptor (beta chain) was obtained from a study of blood T cell repertoires in COVID-19. Overall study context: The United States, Italy and Spain supplied acute and convalescent COVID-19 samples. Nucleic acid was either cDNA or gDNA, and it came from T cells, B-cell-depleted T cells, or PBMCs.

This clone has a handful of counts. CDR3 length equals 16 residues. Looked up from germline, CDR1 is SGHTA and CDR2 is FQGNSA. The junction had 8 bases not matched to a gene; V was cut back by 4 bases and J by 0 bases. Authors' methods: Amplification from reference gene primers served as the basis for estimated nucleated cell counts. TCRdb keeps only in-frame clones here, not all; method: immunoSEQ multiplex PCR. D and trimming come from the DNA, and the V and J calls and clone size come from that table. The sample records 85,000 to 90,000 clones, about 91% being singletons. The TCR comes from an elderly woman with active COVID-19. Material: peripheral blood. The chain is built from TRBV7-2 and TRBJ1-1, with TRBD1 matching over 7 bases. This CDR3 is CASSSGQVQMNTEAFF. DNA for the CDR3: TGTGCCAGCAGCTCCGGACAGGTACAGATGAACACTGAAGCTTTCTTT.